These T cell receptor beta chains were read from a single sample in a study of blood T cell repertoires in COVID-19. Here immunoSEQ multiplex PCR was the method, and the copy in TCRdb shows in-frame clones only, minus some. The sample lists about 89,000 clones, around 90% occurring once. Material: peripheral blood. These receptors originate from a human donor with active COVID-19. The donor label of this sample is uncertain. Each CDR3 is given with its conserved first and last residue. Each record gives: D gene, V gene, J gene, clone size, CDR3 length, CDR3 DNA, CDR3 protein. A D gene is named only where the DNA matches it firmly. Size is stated for part of the rows, as once, few or many counts, or as a class when the clone is expanded.

.,TRBV7-8,TRBJ2-5,.,13,TGTGCCAGCAGCTCGGACTTTCAAGAGACCCAGTACTTC,CASSSDFQETQYF
.,TRBV28,TRBJ2-7,.,20,TGTGCCAGCAGTTTAGAACTACGGGGGATAGGCCAGATATTGTCCTACGAGCAGTACTTC,CASSLELRGIGQILSYEQYF
TRBD1,TRBV6-5,TRBJ1-2,.,13,TGTGCCAGCAGTTCCGACAGGGGCTATGGCTACACCTTC,CASSSDRGYGYTF
TRBD1,TRBV19,TRBJ1-6,.,16,TGTGCCAGTAGTGAGTTGGCAGGGGGTTTCAATTCACCCCTCCACTTT,CASSELAGGFNSPLHF
TRBD2,TRBV5-1,TRBJ2-3,.,16,TGCGCCAGCAGCCTACTAGCGGGGGGGCAGGGAGATACGCAGTATTTT,CASSLLAGGQGDTQYF
.,TRBV4-2,TRBJ2-3,.,15,TGTGCCAGCAGCTTCGCACAGGGTCCCCCAGATACGCAGTATTTT,CASSFAQGPPDTQYF
TRBD1,TRBV12-3/TRBV12-4,TRBJ2-7,few,13,TGTGCCAGCAGTCCCGGGACAGTCAACGAGCAGTACTTC,CASSPGTVNEQYF
.,TRBV11-3,TRBJ1-1,.,14,TGTGCCAGCAGGTTCTCAGGGGTCGACACTGAAGCTTTCTTT,CASRFSGVDTEAFF
.,TRBV5-1,TRBJ2-7,.,13,TGCGCCAGCAGTCCGGGATTAACGTACGAGCAGTACTTC,CASSPGLTYEQYF
TRBD1,TRBV18,TRBJ1-5,once,17,TGTGCCAGCTCACCCCCACAAGGACAGGGCCTAAATCAGCCCCAGCATTTT,CASSPPQGQGLNQPQHF
TRBD1,TRBV11-2,TRBJ2-2,.,16,TGTGCCAGCAGCCCTCCCGGGACAGGGCGGACCGGGGAGCTGTTTTTT,CASSPPGTGRTGELFF
.,TRBV5-1,TRBJ2-6,.,17,TGCGCCAGCAGCTTGGAACTTCGCGGGGACCTGGCCAACGTCCTGACTTTC,CASSLELRGDLANVLTF
TRBD1,TRBV9,TRBJ2-6,.,18,TGTGCCAGCAGCGTGGAATACAGGGGACGCTCTGGGGCCAACGTCCTGACTTTC,CASSVEYRGRSGANVLTF
.,TRBV9,TRBJ2-1,once,14,TGTGCCAGCAGCGTTATTAGCCAAGCCAATGAGCAGTTCTTC,CASSVISQANEQFF
TRBD1,TRBV28,TRBJ1-2,.,15,TGTGCCAGCACCCCGGGACAGGGGAAGAACTATGGCTACACCTTC,CASTPGQGKNYGYTF
TRBD1,TRBV3-1/TRBV3-2,TRBJ1-4,.,15,TGTGCCAGCAGCCAGGGGGACAGAAAAGGAGAAAAACTGTTTTTT,CASSQGDRKGEKLFF
.,TRBV19,TRBJ2-2,.,12,TGTGCCAGTAGTCCCCGTCCCGGGGAGCTGTTTTTT,CASSPRPGELFF
TRBD1,TRBV7-3,TRBJ2-2,.,14,TGTGCCAGCAGCTTAAGCAGGGGGCAAGGGGAGCTGTTTTTT,CASSLSRGQGELFF
TRBD2,TRBV11-1,TRBJ2-5,.,16,TGTGCCAGCAGTGCCTCTAGCGGGGGAATCCAAGAGACCCAGTACTTC,CASSASSGGIQETQYF
.,TRBV12-3/TRBV12-4,TRBJ1-1,.,11,TGTGCCAGCAGCAGGAGGGCTGAAGCTTTCTTT,CASSRRAEAFF
.,TRBV4-2,TRBJ2-2,.,15,TGTGCCAGCAGTATTGGAGAACCGAACACCGGGGAGCTGTTTTTT,CASSIGEPNTGELFF
.,TRBV3-1/TRBV3-2,TRBJ1-4,.,15,TGTGCCAGCAGCCAAGAAACAGGGTCGAATGAAAAACTGTTTTTT,CASSQETGSNEKLFF
TRBD1,TRBV24-1,TRBJ1-5,.,14,TGTGCCACCAGTGATTCACAGGGGAATCAGCCCCAGCATTTT,CATSDSQGNQPQHF
.,TRBV4-3,TRBJ2-4,.,15,TGCGCCAGCAGCCAAGCGGCTGGACAGAAAAACATTCAGTACTTC,CASSQAAGQKNIQYF
TRBD1,TRBV5-1,TRBJ1-2,.,15,TGCGCCAGCAGCTTCCCGTCGGACAGGGGAGAGGGCTACACCTTC,CASSFPSDRGEGYTF
TRBD1,TRBV6-2/TRBV6-3,TRBJ1-3,.,16,TGTGCCAGCAGTCTGGGACAGGCTTCCTCTGGAAACACCATATATTTT,CASSLGQASSGNTIYF
TRBD2,TRBV3-1/TRBV3-2,TRBJ2-5,once,16,TGTGCCAGCAGCCAAGGGGGAGCGGGGGGGCAAGAGACCCAGTACTTC,CASSQGGAGGQETQYF
.,TRBV25-1,TRBJ1-3,.,15,TGTGCCAGCAGTGAGGACGGGGATTATGGAAACACCATATATTTT,CASSEDGDYGNTIYF
.,TRBV6-1,TRBJ1-6,.,15,TGTGCCAGCAGTGAAGAAGGCAGGTTCAATTCACCCCTCCACTTT,CASSEEGRFNSPLHF
TRBD2,TRBV7-6,TRBJ2-5,.,14,TGTGCCAGCGTCGGGGAGGGTCTTAAAGAGACCCAGTACTTC,CASVGEGLKETQYF
.,TRBV7-9,TRBJ1-1,.,15,TGTGCCACTATGGACTACTCGGGATCCGCCACTGAAGCTTTCTTT,CATMDYSGSATEAFF
TRBD1,TRBV19,TRBJ2-7,.,17,TGTGCCAGTAGTATAGCCCCGGGGACAGGGCGAACCTACGAGCAGTACTTC,CASSIAPGTGRTYEQYF
.,TRBV21-1,TRBJ2-2,.,15,TGTGCCAGCAGCCGCGGGGGGTCGAACACCGGGGAGCTGTTTTTT,CASSRGGSNTGELFF
TRBD1,TRBV27,TRBJ2-7,.,15,TGTGCCAGCAGTTCTCCAAGGACAGGGAGTTACGAGCAGTACTTC,CASSSPRTGSYEQYF
TRBD2,TRBV5-1,TRBJ2-2,.,18,TGCGCCAGCAGCTCGGGACTCGCGGGGGGGCAGGACACCGGGGAGCTGTTTTTT,CASSSGLAGGQDTGELFF
.,TRBV7-9,TRBJ1-2,few,14,TGTGCCAGCAGCTTAGGGTCAGCTAACTATGGCTACACCTTC,CASSLGSANYGYTF
.,TRBV3-1/TRBV3-2,TRBJ2-7,.,16,TGTGCCAGCAGCTCCCGAGGGCAGGTTCAGAACTACGAGCAGTACTTC,CASSSRGQVQNYEQYF
.,TRBV6-6,TRBJ1-1,once,11,TGTGCCAGCAGTTACCGGTCTGAAGCTTTCTTT,CASSYRSEAFF
TRBD1,TRBV2,TRBJ1-5,.,13,TGTGCCAGCAGTGGGGACAGCCTCCAGCCCCAGCATTTT,CASSGDSLQPQHF
TRBD2,TRBV6-5,TRBJ2-5,.,15,TGTGCCAGCATTAAGCTAGCGGGGGTCAAAGAGACCCAGTACTTC,CASIKLAGVKETQYF
TRBD1,TRBV7-9,TRBJ2-7,few,12,TGTGCCAGCAGCTCTTCAGGGGGCGAGCAGTACTTC,CASSSSGGEQYF
.,TRBV13,TRBJ1-6,.,14,TGTGCCAGCAGCCTCTCAGGGGTTGATTCACCCCTCCACTTT,CASSLSGVDSPLHF
TRBD2,TRBV7-9,TRBJ2-1,.,14,TGTGCCAGCAGCTTTAGCGGGGGGACCAATGAGCAGTTCTTC,CASSFSGGTNEQFF
.,TRBV2,TRBJ2-5,.,13,TGTGCCAGCACCTCGGGGGTTCAAGAGACCCAGTACTTC,CASTSGVQETQYF
TRBD1,TRBV3-1/TRBV3-2,TRBJ2-2,.,15,TGTGCCAGCAAAGAACAGGGGGCGAACACCGGGGAGCTGTTTTTT,CASKEQGANTGELFF
TRBD1,TRBV27,TRBJ1-2,.,15,TGTGCCAGCAGTTCCTCCGGGACAGGGAGCTATGGCTACACCTTC,CASSSSGTGSYGYTF
.,TRBV5-1,TRBJ1-1,.,15,TGCGCCAGCAGCTTGGACCCGGGAACAGACACTGAAGCTTTCTTT,CASSLDPGTDTEAFF
TRBD1,TRBV10-1,TRBJ2-3,.,14,TGCGCCAGCAGTGACCGGACAGGTGAAGATACGCAGTATTTT,CASSDRTGEDTQYF
TRBD1,TRBV3-1/TRBV3-2,TRBJ1-2,.,17,TGTGCCAGCAGCCAATTTGGAGAACGGGACAGGAACTATGGCTACACCTTC,CASSQFGERDRNYGYTF
.,TRBV12-3/TRBV12-4,TRBJ2-5,.,13,TGTGCCAGCAGTTTAACACAGTATCAGACCCAGTACTTC,CASSLTQYQTQYF
TRBD1,TRBV29-1,TRBJ1-1,.,13,TGCAGCGCGACAGGGGTTGCTTACACTGAAGCTTTCTTT,CSATGVAYTEAFF
TRBD2,TRBV9,TRBJ2-3,.,17,TGTGCCAGCAGCGTGACTAGCGGGGGCCGAGTGGGAGATACGCAGTATTTT,CASSVTSGGRVGDTQYF
.,TRBV11-3,TRBJ2-1,.,12,TGTGCCAGCAGCCAGGGAGGATTCAGGCAGTTCTTC,CASSQGGFRQFF
TRBD2,TRBV5-4,TRBJ2-7,.,15,TGTGCCAGCAGCTCGGGACTAGCGGGGGCTTACGAGCAGTACTTC,CASSSGLAGAYEQYF
.,TRBV5-1,TRBJ1-2,.,13,TGCGCCAGCAGGAGGCCTCCCGTGTATGGCTACACCTTC,CASRRPPVYGYTF